The clone carrying this T cell receptor beta chain was detected only a few times. What it recognizes is unknown. Exclusion followed for patients with uncontrolled infection, other autoimmune disease, pregnancy or lactation. PBMCs stemmed from less than 13 ml fresh peripheral blood. The record originates from a study of T cells in Graves' hyperthyroidism and ophthalmopathy. Study-wide results and caveats: Classification by a 13 V-J model distinguished ophthalmopathy from stable hyperthyroidism.

Authors of the study amplified TCR beta CDR3 regions from RNA transcripts. HTBI primers were the set used in a first-round RT-PCR of the TCR CDR3. TCRdb analysed the multiplex PCR reads with MiXCR anew, one entry per CDR3 protein. The table lists approximately 400,000 distinct CDR3 sequences, 20% to 25% of them singletons. The sequenced sample consisted of blood. The receptor's source is a man aged 45-60 years with Graves' hyperthyroidism.

The CDR3 DNA reads as TGCGCCAGCAGCTTGGCAGGGGCCGTCAATCAGCCCCAGCATTTT. Translating gives CASSLAGAVNQPQHF. The V and J genes are TRBV5-1 and TRBJ1-5; tentative D call: TRBD1 (6 bases). The V end was cut by 0 bases, the J end by 3 bases, with 10 bases between. From germline, CDR1 is SGHRS and CDR2 YFSETQ. The CDR3 covers 15 residues.